This T cell receptor beta chain derives from a study of T cell responses to AZD1222 COVID-19 vaccine. This clone was detected ten times or more. What it binds is unknown. Regarding the study as a whole: Most donors were white British and more were female, and clonal diversity was possibly underestimated. The span of vaccine-associated CD4 TCRs extended across spike, with dominance at 160-218 and 743-854.

Repertoires were generated with immunoSEQ multiplex PCR, while TCRdb's copy carries only in-frame clones and drops some. The sample contains more than 90,000 clones, about 88% of which appear only once. This CDR3 is built from 18 residues. Germline V CDR1 and CDR2: KGHSH, LQKENI. Trimming removed 0 bases at V and 2 bases at J, with 14 bases between. The material was peripheral blood, obtained 28 days after the second AZD1222 dose. This clonotype was obtained from an adult who received the AZD1222 COVID-19 vaccine. The V call is TRBV18, the J call TRBJ2-6; D remains unclear. CDR3 loop: CASSPPPPWPPGANVLTF. The CDR3, as DNA: TGTGCCAGCTCACCACCCCCACCGTGGCCTCCTGGGGCCAACGTCCTGACTTTC.